A single sample gave rise to the 9 T cell receptor beta chains below, sequenced in a study of cytomegalovirus exposure and HLA in healthy donors (dated by TCRdb to 2017 to 2019). The library was prepared using the immunoSEQ multiplex PCR assay. For the multiplex PCR, a mixture combining 60 forward primers for TCR Vbeta segments and 13 reverse primers for TCR Jbeta segments was used. In its TCRdb copy, this immuneACCESS table keeps in-frame sequences only and misses some clones. Where compared with another copy, unresolved V genes explain less than half of these, and the others have no known cause. The sample table holds 200,000 to 300,000 clones, of which over 75% were seen once. Approximately 0.49% of the sample comes from the top ten. The source material was PBMCs. The receptors originated from a boy aged 10-17 years in good health and CMV-seronegative.

V is TRBV10-3 and J is TRBJ2-5; the match to TRBD2 covers 9 bases. Germline CDR1 is ENHRY and CDR2 is SYGVKD. V was clipped by 0 bases and J by 3 bases; unmatched bases: 2. CDR3 length: 15 residues. CDR3 in amino acids: CAISESGGGEETQYF. The CDR3 DNA follows: TGTGCCATCAGTGAGTCCGGCGGGGGGGAAGAGACCCAGTACTTC.

As DNA, the CDR3 is TGTGCCAGCAGCCAACTTTTGACAGGGGAAACGACCCAGTACTTC. Amino acid sequence: CASSQLLTGETTQYF. This sequence joins TRBV5-5 and TRBJ2-5; 8 bases map to TRBD1. The CDR3 is 15 amino acids. The J segment lost 7 bases and the V segment lost 4 bases, leaving 12 bases of the junction unmatched. The V gene's germline CDR1 is SGHKS and CDR2 YYEKEE (reference sequence).

The rearrangement joins TRBV5-1 to TRBJ2-1; 10 bases are shared with TRBD1. The germline V gene encodes CDR1 SGHRS and CDR2 YFSETQ. The CDR3 has 15 amino acids. The V and J ends lost 4 bases and 6 bases, in that order; junction bases with no gene match: 7. The CDR3 DNA sequence: TGCGCCAGCAGCCCGACAGGGGGCCGGGGCAATGAGCAGTTCTTC. This sequence encodes CASSPTGGRGNEQFF.

J is TRBJ2-1 and V is TRBV5-4, with TRBD1 matching 8 bases. This CDR3 is built from 13 residues. The germline V gene has CDR1 SGHNT and CDR2 YYREEE (reference sequence). Trimming removed 9 bases from V and 2 bases from J; junction bases left unmatched: 4. CDR3 sequence reads: CAIGQGAYNEQFF. For the CDR3, the DNA is TGTGCCATCGGACAGGGTGCCTACAATGAGCAGTTCTTC.

V and J are TRBV7-8 and TRBJ2-1; unclear D gene. Deletions cut 5 bases from V and 9 bases from J, with 14 bases between. CDR3 length: 13 amino acids. Germline V gene data show CDR1 as SGHVS and CDR2 as FQNEAQ. CDR3 residues: CASSPSLPVEQFF. In DNA form, the CDR3 reads TGTGCCAGCAGCCCAAGCCTCCCGGTTGAGCAGTTCTTC.

The chain is built from TRBV5-1 and TRBJ1-5; TRBD1 matches 12 bases. This CDR3 region has 17 residues. Germline CDR1 reads SGHRS; CDR2 reads YFSETQ. V gave up 3 bases and J gave up 2 bases; unmatched junction bases: 6. This chain's CDR3 is CASSSRDRGRGNQPQHF. For the CDR3, the DNA is TGCGCCAGCAGCTCCCGGGACAGGGGGCGAGGCAATCAGCCCCAGCATTTT.

To note about this clone: The junction departs from germline at one end; a sequencing error may be responsible. This rearrangement joins TRBV7-9 to TRBJ2-3; 8 bases are shared with TRBD2. The CDR3 spans 15 residues. From germline, CDR1 is SEHNR and CDR2 FQNEAQ (reference sequence). DNA of the CDR3: TGTTCCAGCAGTTTACTGACTAGCGGCACAGATACGCAGTATTTT. This codes for CSSSLLTSGTDTQYF.

This rearrangement joins TRBV6-6 to TRBJ1-2; 7 bases line up with TRBD1. V gave up 5 bases and J gave up 3 bases; unmatched junction bases: 12. This CDR3 is 16 amino acids long. The germline CDR1 and CDR2 sequences are MNHNY and SVGAGI (reference sequence). This chain's CDR3 is CASSREGTATHYGYTF. The CDR3 nucleotides read TGTGCCAGCAGTCGTGAGGGGACAGCGACCCACTATGGCTACACCTTC.

V gene TRBV13 combines with J gene TRBJ2-7; possibly TRBD2 for D (6 bases). V was trimmed by 2 bases and J by 2 bases, leaving 13 bases between them. Per the germline V gene, CDR1 is PRHDT and CDR2 is FYEKMQ (reference sequence). CDR3 length: 15 amino acids. The CDR3 DNA reads as TGTGCCAGCAGCTTATCCGGGAGCCCTCCCTACGAGCAGTACTTC. Translating gives CASSLSGSPPYEQYF.